The T cell receptor beta chain under discussion was sequenced for a study of CD8 T cells in ankylosing spondylitis. Findings and caveats of the study: Clones linked to disease were reported to show significant enrichment in matched ankylosing spondylitis synovial fluid. Disease-linked clones displayed a CD8+ phenotype and appeared relatively rarely in peripheral blood. Several of the motif variants were reported before in synovial fluid and blood from reactive arthritis. Blood of patients with ankylosing spondylitis appeared to be characterized by a TCR beta motif of eight highly homologous variants.

With molecular barcodes, quantitative 5'-RACE was used to make the TCR beta libraries. Using its own MiXCR run on the 5' RACE reads, TCRdb lists one record per CDR3 protein. The sample yields about 460,000 distinct CDR3 sequences, roughly 5% seen once. This CDR3 is built from 14 residues. Germline V gene sequence: CDR1 LGHNA, CDR2 YSLEER. V was shortened by 4 bases and J by 1 base, with 9 bases between the two germline ends. Ten or more counts support this clonotype. Its antigen remains unknown. This TCR was sampled from a male donor with ankylosing spondylitis. The sequenced sample consisted of blood, either unsorted or a sorted T cell fraction (not recorded which). The V and J genes are TRBV4-3 and TRBJ2-3; D not certain. This CDR3 reads CASSLDMGTDTQYF. Here the CDR3 DNA reads TGCGCCAGCAGCCTAGACATGGGCACAGATACGCAGTATTTT.